This passage covers 2 T cell receptor beta chains from one sample sequenced in a study of shared clonotypes between healthy human individuals. TCRdb's copy holds only in-frame clones and misses some; the assay was immunoSEQ multiplex PCR. The sample holds over 2 million clones; approximately 90% are singletons and the top ten take 0.3% to 0.45%. The sequenced material came from naive CD4+ T cells from PBMCs. Subset meaning: CD45RA+ positively selected. The receptors here all came from a young man in good health. Some clones in this sample may be carry-over from other donors' samples.

The chain carries TRBV7-2 and TRBJ1-5; 9 nucleotides match TRBD1. This CDR3 region has 14 residues. J gave up 10 bases and V 10 bases, and 14 bases lay outside the gene matches. The V gene's germline CDR1 is SGHTA and CDR2 FQGNSA. The CDR3: CATKDRDRDPPQHF. CDR3 bases: TGTGCCACCAAGGACCGGGACAGGGATCCCCCCCAGCATTTT.

V usage is TRBV2 and J usage is TRBJ2-5, with 7 bases matching TRBD2. CDR3 size: 14 residues. V lost 6 bases to trimming and J lost 2 bases; unmatched junction nucleotides: 6. The germline CDR1 and CDR2 sequences are SNHLY and FYNNEI. As DNA, the CDR3 is TGTGCCAGCAGGAGCGGGACGGGTCAAGAGACCCAGTACTTC. This sequence encodes CASRSGTGQETQYF. Looking up the rest from reference TRBV2 and TRBJ2-5 gives the full variable domain: EPEVTQTPSHQVTQMGQEVILRCVPISNHLYFYWYRQILGQKVEFLVSFYNNEISEKSEIFDDQFSVERPDGSNFTLKIRSTKLEDSAMYFCASRSGTGQETQYFGPGTRLLVL.